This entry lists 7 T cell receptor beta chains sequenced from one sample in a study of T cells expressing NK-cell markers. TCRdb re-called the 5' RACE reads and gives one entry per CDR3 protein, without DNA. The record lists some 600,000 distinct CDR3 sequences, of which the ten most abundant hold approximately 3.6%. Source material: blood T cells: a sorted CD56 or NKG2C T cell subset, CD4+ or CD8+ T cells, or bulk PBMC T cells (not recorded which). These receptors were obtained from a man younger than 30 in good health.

This CDR3 reads CSASVLVSYDWGYTF. The chain combines TRBV20-1 with TRBJ1-2. This CDR3 spans 15 amino acids. Germline V CDR1 and CDR2: DFQATT, SNEGSKA (reference sequence).

CDR3 in amino acids: CASSQVGQKNTEAFF. This rearrangement joins TRBV4-1 to TRBJ1-1; absent DNA, TCRdb's TRBD1 call cannot be checked. CDR3 length: 15 residues. Germline V gene data show CDR1 as MGHRA and CDR2 as YSYEKL.

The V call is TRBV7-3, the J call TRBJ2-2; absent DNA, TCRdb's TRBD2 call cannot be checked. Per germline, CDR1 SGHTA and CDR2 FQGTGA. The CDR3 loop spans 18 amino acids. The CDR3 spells CASSLLVRGKTNTGELFF.

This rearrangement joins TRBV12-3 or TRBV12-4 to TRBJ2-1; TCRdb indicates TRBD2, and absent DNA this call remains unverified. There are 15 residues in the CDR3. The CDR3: CASSLTSGRAGRQFF.

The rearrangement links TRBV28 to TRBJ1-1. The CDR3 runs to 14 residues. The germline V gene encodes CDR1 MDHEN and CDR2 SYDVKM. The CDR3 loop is CASRKGGPNTEAFF.

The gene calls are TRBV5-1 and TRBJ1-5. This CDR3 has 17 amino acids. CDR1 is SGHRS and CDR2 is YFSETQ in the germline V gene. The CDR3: CASSKAGEGDSNQPQHF. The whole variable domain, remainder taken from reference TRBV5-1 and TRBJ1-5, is KAGVTQTPRYLIKTRGQQVTLSCSPISGHRSVSWYQQTPGQGLQFLFEYFSETQRNKGNFPGRFSGRQFSNSRSEMNVSTLELGDSALYLCASSKAGEGDSNQPQHFGDGTRLSIL.

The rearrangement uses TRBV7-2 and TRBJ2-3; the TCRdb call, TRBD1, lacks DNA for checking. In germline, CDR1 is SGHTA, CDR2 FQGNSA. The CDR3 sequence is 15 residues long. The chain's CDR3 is CASSLQTGGADTQYF.